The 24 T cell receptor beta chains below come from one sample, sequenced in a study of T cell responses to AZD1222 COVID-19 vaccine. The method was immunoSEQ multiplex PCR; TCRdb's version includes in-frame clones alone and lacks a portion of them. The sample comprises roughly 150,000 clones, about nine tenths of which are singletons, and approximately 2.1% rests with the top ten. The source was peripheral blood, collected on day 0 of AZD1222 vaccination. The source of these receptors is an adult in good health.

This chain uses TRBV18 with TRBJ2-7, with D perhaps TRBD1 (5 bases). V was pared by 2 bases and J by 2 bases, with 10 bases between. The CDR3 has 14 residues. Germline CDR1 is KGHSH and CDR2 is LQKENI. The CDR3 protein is CASSPSRDTYEQYF. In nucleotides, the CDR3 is TGTGCCAGCTCACCATCCAGGGATACCTACGAGCAGTACTTC.

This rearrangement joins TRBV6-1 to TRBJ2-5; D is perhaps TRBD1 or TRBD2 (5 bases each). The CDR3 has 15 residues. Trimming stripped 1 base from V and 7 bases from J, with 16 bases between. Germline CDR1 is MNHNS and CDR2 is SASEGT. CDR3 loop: CASSEGPTGLGTQYF. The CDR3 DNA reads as TGTGCCAGCAGTGAAGGCCCCACAGGACTCGGGACCCAGTACTTC.

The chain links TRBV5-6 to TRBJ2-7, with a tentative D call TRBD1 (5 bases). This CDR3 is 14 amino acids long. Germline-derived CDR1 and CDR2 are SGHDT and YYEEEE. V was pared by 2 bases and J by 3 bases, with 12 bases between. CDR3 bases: TGTGCCAGCAGCTTCAGGGCGGTTAACTACGAGCAGTACTTC. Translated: CASSFRAVNYEQYF.

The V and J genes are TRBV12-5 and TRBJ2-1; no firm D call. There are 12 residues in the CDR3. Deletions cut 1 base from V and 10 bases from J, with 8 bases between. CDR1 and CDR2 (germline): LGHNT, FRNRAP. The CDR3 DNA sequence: TGTGCTAGTGGTTTGGAGTACCCAGAGCAGTTCTTC. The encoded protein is CASGLEYPEQFF.

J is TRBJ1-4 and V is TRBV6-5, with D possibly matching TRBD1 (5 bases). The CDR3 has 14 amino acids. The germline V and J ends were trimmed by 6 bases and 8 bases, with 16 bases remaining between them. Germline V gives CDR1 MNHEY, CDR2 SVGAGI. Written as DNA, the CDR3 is TGTGCCAGCAGACCAGGGATATATTCCGAAAAACTGTTTTTT. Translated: CASRPGIYSEKLFF.

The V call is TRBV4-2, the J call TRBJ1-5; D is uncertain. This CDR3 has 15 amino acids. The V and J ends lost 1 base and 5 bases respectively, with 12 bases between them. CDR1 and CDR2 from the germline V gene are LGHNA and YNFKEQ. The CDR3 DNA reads TGTGCCAGCAGCCAAGGGTCCAGACACGATCAGCCCCAGCATTTT. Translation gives CASSQGSRHDQPQHF.

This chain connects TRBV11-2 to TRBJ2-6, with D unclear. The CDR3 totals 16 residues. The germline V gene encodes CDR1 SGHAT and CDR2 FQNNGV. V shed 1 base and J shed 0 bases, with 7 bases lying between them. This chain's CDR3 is CASSLAPRSGANVLTF. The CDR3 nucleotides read TGTGCCAGCAGCTTAGCCCCCCGCTCTGGGGCCAACGTCCTGACTTTC.

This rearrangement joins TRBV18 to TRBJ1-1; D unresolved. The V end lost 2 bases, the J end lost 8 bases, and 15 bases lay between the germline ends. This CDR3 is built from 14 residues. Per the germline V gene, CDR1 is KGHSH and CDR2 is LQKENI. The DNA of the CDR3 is TGTGCCAGCTCACCAACATCCGGTTTACACGAAGCTTTCTTT. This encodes CASSPTSGLHEAFF.

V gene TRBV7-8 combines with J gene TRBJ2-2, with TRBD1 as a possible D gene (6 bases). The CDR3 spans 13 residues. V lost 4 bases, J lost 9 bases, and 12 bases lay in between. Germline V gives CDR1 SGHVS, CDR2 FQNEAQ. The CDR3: CASSSDSHRELFF. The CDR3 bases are TGTGCCAGCAGCTCGGACAGTCACAGGGAGCTGTTTTTT.

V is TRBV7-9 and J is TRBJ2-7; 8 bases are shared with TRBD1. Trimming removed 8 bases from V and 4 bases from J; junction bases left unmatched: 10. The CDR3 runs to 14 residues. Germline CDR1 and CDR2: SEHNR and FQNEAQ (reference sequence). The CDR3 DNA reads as TGTGCCAGCTCCGGACAGGGCCAGATGTACGAGCAGTACTTC. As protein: CASSGQGQMYEQYF.

The CDR3 nucleotides are TGTGCCAGCAGCGTAGGGGGACTAGACGGCACAGATACGCAGTATTTT. As protein: CASSVGGLDGTDTQYF. The chain employs TRBV9 and TRBJ2-3, with 8 bases identical to TRBD2. The J segment lost 1 base and the V segment lost 0 bases, leaving 4 bases of the junction unmatched. Per the germline V gene, CDR1 is SGDLS and CDR2 is YYNGEE. The CDR3 loop spans 16 amino acids. The variable domain in full, with the rest retrieved from reference TRBV9 and TRBJ2-3, is DSGVTQTPKHLITATGQRVTLRCSPRSGDLSVYWYQQSLDQGLQFLIQYYNGEERAKGNILERFSAQQFPDLHSELNLSSLELGDSALYFCASSVGGLDGTDTQYFGPGTRLTVL.

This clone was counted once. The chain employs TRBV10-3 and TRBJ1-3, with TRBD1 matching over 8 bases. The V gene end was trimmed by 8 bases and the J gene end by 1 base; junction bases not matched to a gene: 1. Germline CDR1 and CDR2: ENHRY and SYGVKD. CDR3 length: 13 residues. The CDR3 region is CAIDRGSGNTIYF. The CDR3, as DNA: TGTGCCATCGACAGGGGTTCTGGAAACACCATATATTTT.

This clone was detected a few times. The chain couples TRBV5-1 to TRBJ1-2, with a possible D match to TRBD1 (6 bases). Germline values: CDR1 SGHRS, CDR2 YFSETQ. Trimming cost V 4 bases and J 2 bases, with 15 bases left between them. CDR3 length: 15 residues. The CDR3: CASSISTGLNYGYTF. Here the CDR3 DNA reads TGCGCCAGCAGCATCTCTACAGGGCTCAACTATGGCTACACCTTC.

DNA of the CDR3: TGTGCCAGCAGCAGTACTAGCGGGATCTCCACAGATACGCAGTATTTT. This encodes CASSSTSGISTDTQYF. The J gene is TRBJ2-3, the V gene TRBV21-1; TRBD2, the D gene given by the table, was not confirmed from the DNA. TRBV21-1 is noted as a pseudogene. There are 16 residues in the CDR3.

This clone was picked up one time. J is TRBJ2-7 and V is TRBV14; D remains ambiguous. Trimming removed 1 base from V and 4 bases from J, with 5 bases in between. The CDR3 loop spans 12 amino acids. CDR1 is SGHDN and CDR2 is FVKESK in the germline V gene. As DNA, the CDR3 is TGTGCCAGCAGCCAAGTTGGGTACGAGCAGTACTTC. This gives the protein CASSQVGYEQYF. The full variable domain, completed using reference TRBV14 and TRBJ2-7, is EAGVTQFPSHSVIEKGQTVTLRCDPISGHDNLYWYRRVMGKEIKFLLHFVKESKQDESGMPNNRFLAERTGGTYSTLKVQPAELEDSGVYFCASSQVGYEQYFGPGTRLTVT.

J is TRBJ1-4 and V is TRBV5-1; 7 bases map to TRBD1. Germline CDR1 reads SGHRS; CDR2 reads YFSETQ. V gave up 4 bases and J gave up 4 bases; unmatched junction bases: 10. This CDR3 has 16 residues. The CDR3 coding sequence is TGCGCCAGCAGCCCCGGAACGGGACAGAGTAATGAAAAACTGTTTTTT. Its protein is CASSPGTGQSNEKLFF.

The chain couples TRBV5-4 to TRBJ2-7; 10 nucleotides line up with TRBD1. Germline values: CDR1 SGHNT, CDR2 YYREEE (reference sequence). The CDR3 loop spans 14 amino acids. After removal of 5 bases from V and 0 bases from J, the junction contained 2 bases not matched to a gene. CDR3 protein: CASSGTGASYEQYF. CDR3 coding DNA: TGTGCCAGCAGTGGGACAGGGGCCTCCTACGAGCAGTACTTC.

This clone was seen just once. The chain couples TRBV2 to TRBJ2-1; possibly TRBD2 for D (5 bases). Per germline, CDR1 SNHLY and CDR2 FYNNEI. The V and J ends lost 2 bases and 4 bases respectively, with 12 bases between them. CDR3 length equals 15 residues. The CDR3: CASSERGSEYNEQFF. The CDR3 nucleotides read TGTGCCAGCAGTGAACGGGGTAGCGAGTACAATGAGCAGTTCTTC.

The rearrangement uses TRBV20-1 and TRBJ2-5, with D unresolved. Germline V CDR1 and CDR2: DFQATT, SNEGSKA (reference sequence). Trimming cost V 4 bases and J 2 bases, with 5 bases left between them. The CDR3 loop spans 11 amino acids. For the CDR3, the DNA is TGCAGTGCTATCCGGCAAGAGACCCAGTACTTC. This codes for CSAIRQETQYF.

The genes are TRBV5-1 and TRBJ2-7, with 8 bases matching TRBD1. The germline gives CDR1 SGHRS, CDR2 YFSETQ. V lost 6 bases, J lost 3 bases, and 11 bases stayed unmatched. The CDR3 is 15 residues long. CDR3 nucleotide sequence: TGCGCCAGCAACGGGGTCGGACAGGGAGTCTACGAGCAGTACTTC. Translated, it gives CASNGVGQGVYEQYF.

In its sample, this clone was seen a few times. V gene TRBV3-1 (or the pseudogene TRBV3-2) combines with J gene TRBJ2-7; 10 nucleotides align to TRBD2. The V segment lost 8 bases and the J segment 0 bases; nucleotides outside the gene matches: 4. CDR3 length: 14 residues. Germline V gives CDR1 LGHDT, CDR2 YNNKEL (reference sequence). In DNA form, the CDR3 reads TGTGCCAGCGGAGCTAGCGGGAGCTCCTACGAGCAGTACTTC. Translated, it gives CASGASGSSYEQYF.

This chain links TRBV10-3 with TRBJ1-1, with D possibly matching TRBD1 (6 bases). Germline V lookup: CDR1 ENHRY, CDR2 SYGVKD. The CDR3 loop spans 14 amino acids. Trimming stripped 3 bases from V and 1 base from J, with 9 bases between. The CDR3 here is CAISDWGPNTEAFF. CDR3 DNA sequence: TGTGCCATCAGTGACTGGGGGCCGAACACTGAAGCTTTCTTT.

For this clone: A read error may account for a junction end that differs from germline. The CDR3 region is CSVEGASGSQETQYF. CDR3 DNA sequence: TGCAGCGTCGAAGGGGCTAGCGGGTCCCAAGAGACCCAGTACTTC. The V call is TRBV29-1, the J call TRBJ2-5, with 8 nucleotides matching TRBD2. The CDR3 totals 15 residues. Germline CDR1 SQVTM, CDR2 ANQGSEA. Complete variable domain (other parts from reference TRBV29-1 and TRBJ2-5): SAVISQKPSRDICQRGTSLTIQCQVDSQVTMMFWYRQQPGQSLTLIATANQGSEATYESGFVIDKFPISRPNLTFSTLTVSNMSPEDSSIYLCSVEGASGSQETQYFGPGTRLLVL.

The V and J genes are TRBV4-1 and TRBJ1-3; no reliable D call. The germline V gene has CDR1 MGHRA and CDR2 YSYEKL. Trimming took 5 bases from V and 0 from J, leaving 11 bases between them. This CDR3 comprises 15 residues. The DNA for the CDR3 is TGCGCCAGCAGCTCCAAATGGGGCTCTGGAAACACCATATATTTT. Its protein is CASSSKWGSGNTIYF.